This TCR beta chain was recovered during a study of T cell responses to AZD1222 COVID-19 vaccine. Turning to this clone: As yet, its antigen is unknown.

Some clones are missing from TCRdb's copy, which holds only in-frame ones; the method was immunoSEQ multiplex PCR. The data show approximately 130,000 clones, 90% seen once. The study, taken as a whole, reports: Reportedly, close to half of spike-specific TCRs are directed against unmutated variant regions.

The germline CDR1 and CDR2 sequences are MNHEY and SVGAGI. Trimming shortened V by 0 bases and J by 6 bases, and 14 bases separated the two germline ends. This CDR3 contains 15 residues. The sample was peripheral blood, taken on day 0 of AZD1222 vaccination. This receptor was taken from an adult in good health. This rearrangement joins TRBV6-5 to TRBJ1-2; D gene unclear. This chain's CDR3 is CASSYSYSSDNGYTF. CDR3 DNA sequence: TGTGCCAGCAGTTACTCTTATAGTTCCGACAATGGCTACACCTTC.